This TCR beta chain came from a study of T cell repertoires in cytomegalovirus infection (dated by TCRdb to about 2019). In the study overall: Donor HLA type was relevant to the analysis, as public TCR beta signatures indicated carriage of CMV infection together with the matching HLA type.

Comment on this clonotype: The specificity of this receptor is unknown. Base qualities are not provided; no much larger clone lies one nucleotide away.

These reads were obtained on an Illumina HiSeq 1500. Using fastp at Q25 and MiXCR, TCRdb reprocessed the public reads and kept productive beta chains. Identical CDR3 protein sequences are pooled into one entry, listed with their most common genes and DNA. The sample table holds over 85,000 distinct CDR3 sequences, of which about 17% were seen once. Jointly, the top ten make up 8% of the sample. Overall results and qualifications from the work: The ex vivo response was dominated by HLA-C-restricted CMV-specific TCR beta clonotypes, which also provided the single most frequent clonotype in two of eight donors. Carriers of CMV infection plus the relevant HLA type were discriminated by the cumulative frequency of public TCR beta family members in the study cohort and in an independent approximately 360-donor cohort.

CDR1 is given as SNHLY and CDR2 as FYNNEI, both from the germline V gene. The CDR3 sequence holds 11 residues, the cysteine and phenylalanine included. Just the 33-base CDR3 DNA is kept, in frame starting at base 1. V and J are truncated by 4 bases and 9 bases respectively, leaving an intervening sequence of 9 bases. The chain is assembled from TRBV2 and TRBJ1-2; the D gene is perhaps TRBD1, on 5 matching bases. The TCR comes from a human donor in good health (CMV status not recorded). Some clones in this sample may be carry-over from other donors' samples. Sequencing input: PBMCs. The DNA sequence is TGTGCCAGCAGTGTGGGGGGTCGCTACACCTTC. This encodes CASSVGGRYTF.